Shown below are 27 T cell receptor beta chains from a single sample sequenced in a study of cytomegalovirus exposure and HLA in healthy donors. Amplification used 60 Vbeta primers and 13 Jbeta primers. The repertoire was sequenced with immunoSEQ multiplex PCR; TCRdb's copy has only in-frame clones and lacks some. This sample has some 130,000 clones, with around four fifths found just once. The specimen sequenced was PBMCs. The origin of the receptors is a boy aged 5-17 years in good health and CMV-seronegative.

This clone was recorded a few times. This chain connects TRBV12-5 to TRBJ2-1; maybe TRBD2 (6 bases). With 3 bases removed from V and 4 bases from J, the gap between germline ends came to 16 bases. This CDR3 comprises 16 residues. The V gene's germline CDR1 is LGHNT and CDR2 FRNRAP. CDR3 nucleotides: TGTGCTAGTGGTTTCCGGGCCTTGGGGGGATACAATGAGCAGTTCTTC. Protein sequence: CASGFRALGGYNEQFF. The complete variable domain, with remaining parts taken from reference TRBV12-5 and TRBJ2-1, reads DARVTQTPRHKVTEMGQEVTMRCQPILGHNTVFWYRQTMMQGLELLAYFRNRAPLDDSGMPKDRFSAEMPDATLATLKIQPSEPRDSAVYFCASGFRALGGYNEQFFGPGTRLTVL.

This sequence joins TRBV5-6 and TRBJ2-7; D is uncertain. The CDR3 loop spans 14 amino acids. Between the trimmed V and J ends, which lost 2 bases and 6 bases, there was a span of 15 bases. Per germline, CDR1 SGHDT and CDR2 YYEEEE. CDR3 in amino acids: CASSFGSTSTEQYF. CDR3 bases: TGTGCCAGCAGCTTTGGTAGCACCTCTACCGAGCAGTACTTC.

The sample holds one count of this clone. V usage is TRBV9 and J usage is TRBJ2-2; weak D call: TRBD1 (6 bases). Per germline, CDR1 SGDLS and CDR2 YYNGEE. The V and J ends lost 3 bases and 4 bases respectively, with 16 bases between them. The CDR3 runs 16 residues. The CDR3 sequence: CASSARDTNPTGELFF. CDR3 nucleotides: TGTGCCAGCAGCGCCCGGGACACCAACCCCACCGGGGAGCTGTTTTTT.

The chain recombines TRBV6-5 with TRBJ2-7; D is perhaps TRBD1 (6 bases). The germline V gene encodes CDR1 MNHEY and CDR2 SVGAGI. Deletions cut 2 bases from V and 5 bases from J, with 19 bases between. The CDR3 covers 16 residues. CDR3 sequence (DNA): TGTGCCAGCAGTTACGAAGGGCCAGGGGTCACCCACGAGCAGTACTTC. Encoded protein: CASSYEGPGVTHEQYF.

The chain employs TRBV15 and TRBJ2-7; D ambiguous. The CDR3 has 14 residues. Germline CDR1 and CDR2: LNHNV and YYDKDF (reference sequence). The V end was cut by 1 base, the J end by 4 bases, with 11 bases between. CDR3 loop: CATSRGNPRYEQYF. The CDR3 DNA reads TGTGCCACCAGCAGAGGTAACCCGCGTTACGAGCAGTACTTC. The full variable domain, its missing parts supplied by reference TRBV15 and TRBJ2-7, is DAMVIQNPRYQVTQFGKPVTLSCSQTLNHNVMYWYQQKSSQAPKLLFHYYDKDFNNEADTPDNFQSRRPNTSFCFLDIRSPGLGDTAMYLCATSRGNPRYEQYFGPGTRLTVT.

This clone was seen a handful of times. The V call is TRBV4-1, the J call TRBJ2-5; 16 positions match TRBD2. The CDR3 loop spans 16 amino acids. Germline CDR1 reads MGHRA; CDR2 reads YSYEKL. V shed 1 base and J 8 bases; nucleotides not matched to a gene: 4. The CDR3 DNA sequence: TGCGCCAGCAGCCAAGGGGGACTAGCGGGAGGGCAAACCCAGTACTTC. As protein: CASSQGGLAGGQTQYF.

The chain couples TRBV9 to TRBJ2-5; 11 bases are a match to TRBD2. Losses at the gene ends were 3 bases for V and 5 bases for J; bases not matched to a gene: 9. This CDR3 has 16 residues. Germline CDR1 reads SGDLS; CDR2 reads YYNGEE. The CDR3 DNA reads TGTGCCAGCAGCGCCTTATACCTAGCGGGAGGCGAGACCCAGTACTTC. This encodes CASSALYLAGGETQYF.

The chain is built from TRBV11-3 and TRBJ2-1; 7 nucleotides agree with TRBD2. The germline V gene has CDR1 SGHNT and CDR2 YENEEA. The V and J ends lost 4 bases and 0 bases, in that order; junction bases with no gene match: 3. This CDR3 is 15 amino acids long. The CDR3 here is CASSSSGNSYNEQFF. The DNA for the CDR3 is TGTGCCAGCAGCTCGAGCGGGAACTCCTACAATGAGCAGTTCTTC.

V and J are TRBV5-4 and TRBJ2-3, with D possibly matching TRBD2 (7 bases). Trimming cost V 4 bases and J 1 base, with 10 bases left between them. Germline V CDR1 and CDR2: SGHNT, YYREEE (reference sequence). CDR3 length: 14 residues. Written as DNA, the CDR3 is TGTGCCAGCAGCGGCGGGGGCGGCACAGATACGCAGTATTTT. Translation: CASSGGGGTDTQYF.

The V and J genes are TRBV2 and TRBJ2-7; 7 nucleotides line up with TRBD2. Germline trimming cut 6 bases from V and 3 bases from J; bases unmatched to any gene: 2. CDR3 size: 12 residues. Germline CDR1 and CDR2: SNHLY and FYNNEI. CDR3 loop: CASRGGYYEQYF. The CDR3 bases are TGTGCCAGCAGGGGGGGGTACTACGAGCAGTACTTC.

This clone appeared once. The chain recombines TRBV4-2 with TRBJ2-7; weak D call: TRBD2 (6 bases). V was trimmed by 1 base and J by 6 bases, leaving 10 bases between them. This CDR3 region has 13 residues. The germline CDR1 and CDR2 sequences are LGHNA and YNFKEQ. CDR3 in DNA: TGTGCCAGCAGCCAAGTCGGGAGTTCCGAGCAGTACTTC. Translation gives CASSQVGSSEQYF.

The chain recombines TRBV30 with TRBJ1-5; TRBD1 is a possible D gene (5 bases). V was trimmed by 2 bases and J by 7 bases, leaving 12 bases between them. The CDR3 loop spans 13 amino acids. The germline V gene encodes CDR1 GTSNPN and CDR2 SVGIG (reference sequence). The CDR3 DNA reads TGTGCCTGGAGTCCCAGGGTAAGCCAGCCCCAGCATTTT. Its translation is CAWSPRVSQPQHF. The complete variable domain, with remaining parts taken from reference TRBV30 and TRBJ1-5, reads SQTIHQWPATLVQPVGSPLSLECTVEGTSNPNLYWYRQAAGRGLQLLFYSVGIGQISSEVPQNLSASRPQDRQFILSSKKLLLSDSGFYLCAWSPRVSQPQHFGDGTRLSIL.

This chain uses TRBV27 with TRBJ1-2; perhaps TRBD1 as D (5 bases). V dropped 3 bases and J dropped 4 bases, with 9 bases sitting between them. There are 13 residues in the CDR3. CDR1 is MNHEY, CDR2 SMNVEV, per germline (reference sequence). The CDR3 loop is CASSFGDFYGYTF. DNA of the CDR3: TGTGCCAGCAGTTTTGGGGACTTCTATGGCTACACCTTC.

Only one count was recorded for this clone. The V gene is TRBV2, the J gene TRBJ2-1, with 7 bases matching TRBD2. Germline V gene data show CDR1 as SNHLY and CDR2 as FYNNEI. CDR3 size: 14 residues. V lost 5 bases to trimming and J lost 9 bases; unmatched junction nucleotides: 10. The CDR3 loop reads CASSPTSPASEQFF. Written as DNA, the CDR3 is TGTGCCAGCAGTCCGACTAGCCCCGCCTCTGAGCAGTTCTTC.

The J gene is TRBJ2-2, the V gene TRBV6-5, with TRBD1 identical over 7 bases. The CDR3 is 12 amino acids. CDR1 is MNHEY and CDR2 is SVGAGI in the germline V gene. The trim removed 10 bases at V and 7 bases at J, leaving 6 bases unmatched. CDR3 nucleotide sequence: TGTGCCACCACAGACAGGGTCGGGGAGCTGTTTTTT. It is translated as CATTDRVGELFF.

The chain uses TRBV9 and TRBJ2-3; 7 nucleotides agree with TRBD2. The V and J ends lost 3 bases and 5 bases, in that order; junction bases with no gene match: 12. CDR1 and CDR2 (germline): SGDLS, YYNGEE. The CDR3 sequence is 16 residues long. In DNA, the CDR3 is TGTGCCAGCAGCGCTCTAGCGGTCACTCGGCTAGATACGCAGTATTTT. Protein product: CASSALAVTRLDTQYF.

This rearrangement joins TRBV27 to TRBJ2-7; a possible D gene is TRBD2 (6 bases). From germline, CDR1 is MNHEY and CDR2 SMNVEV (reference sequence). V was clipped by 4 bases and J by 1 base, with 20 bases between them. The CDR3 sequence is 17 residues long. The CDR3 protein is CASSSPSSGSLSYEQYF. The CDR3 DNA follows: TGTGCCAGCAGTTCGCCTAGCTCCGGGAGTTTGTCCTACGAGCAGTACTTC.

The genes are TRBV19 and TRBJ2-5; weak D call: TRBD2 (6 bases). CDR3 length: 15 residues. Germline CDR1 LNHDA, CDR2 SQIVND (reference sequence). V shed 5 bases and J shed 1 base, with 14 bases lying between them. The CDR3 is CASSGRDASQETQYF. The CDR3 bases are TGTGCCAGTAGTGGGCGGGACGCCTCCCAAGAGACCCAGTACTTC.

The CDR3 region has the DNA TGTGCCAGCAGCCCCCTAGCGGGAGGAGCAGATACGCAGTATTTT. This sequence encodes CASSPLAGGADTQYF. This rearrangement joins TRBV5-4 to TRBJ2-3; 11 bases map to TRBD2. This CDR3 spans 15 amino acids. Germline CDR1 is SGHNT and CDR2 is YYREEE (reference sequence). Unmatched junction bases numbered 5, after V lost 4 bases and J lost 4 bases.

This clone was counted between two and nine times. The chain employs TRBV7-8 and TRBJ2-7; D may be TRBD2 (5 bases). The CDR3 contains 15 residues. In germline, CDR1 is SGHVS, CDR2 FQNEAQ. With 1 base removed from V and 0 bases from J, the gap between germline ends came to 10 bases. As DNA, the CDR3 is TGTGCCAGCAGCTTAGGAGCGGCACTCTCCTACGAGCAGTACTTC. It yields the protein CASSLGAALSYEQYF.

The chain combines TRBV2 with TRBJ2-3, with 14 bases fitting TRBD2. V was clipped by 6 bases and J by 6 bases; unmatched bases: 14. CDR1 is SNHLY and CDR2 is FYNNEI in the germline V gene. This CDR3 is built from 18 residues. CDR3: CASSEGGTSGRGRDTQYF. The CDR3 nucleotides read TGTGCCAGCAGCGAGGGAGGGACTAGCGGGAGAGGGCGGGATACGCAGTATTTT.

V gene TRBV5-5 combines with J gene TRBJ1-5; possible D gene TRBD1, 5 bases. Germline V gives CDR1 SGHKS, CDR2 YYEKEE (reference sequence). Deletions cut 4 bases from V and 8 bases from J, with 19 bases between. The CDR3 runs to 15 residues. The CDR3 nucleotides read TGTGCCAGCAGCCCTTCCCCCAGGGACTTTGAGCCCCAGCATTTT. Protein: CASSPSPRDFEPQHF.

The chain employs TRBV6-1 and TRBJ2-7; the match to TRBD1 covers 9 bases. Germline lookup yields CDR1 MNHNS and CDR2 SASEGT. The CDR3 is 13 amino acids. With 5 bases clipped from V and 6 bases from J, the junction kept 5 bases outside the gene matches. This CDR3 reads CASSRTGEREQYF. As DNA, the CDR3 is TGTGCCAGCAGTAGGACAGGGGAACGCGAGCAGTACTTC.

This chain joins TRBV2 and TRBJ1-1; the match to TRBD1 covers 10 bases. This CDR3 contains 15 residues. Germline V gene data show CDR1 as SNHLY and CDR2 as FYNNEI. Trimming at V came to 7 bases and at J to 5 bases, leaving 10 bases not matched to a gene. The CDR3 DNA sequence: TGTGCCAGCATCCCGGCCGGGACAGGGGAAACTGAAGCTTTCTTT. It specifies CASIPAGTGETEAFF.

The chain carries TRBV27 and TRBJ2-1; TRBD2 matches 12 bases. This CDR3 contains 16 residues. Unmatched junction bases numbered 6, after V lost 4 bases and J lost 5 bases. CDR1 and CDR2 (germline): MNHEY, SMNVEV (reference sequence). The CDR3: CASSSGTSGPNNEQFF. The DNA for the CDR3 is TGTGCCAGCAGTTCTGGGACTAGCGGGCCGAACAATGAGCAGTTCTTC.

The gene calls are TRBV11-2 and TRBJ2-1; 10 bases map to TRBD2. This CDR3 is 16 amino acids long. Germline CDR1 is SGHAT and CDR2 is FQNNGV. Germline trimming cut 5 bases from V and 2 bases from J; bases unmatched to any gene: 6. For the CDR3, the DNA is TGTGCCAGCAGCCGGCTAGCGGGAGCCCCCTACAATGAGCAGTTCTTC. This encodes CASSRLAGAPYNEQFF.

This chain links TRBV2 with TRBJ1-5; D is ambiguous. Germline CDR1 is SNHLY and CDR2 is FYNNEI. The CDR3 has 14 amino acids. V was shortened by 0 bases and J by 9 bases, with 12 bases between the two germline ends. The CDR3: CASSEAETGGPQHF. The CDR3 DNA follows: TGTGCCAGCAGTGAAGCCGAGACCGGCGGGCCCCAGCATTTT.